This T cell receptor (beta chain) was observed in a study of CD8 T cells in ankylosing spondylitis. Findings and caveats of the study: What seemed typical of ankylosing spondylitis blood was a TCR beta motif built from several highly homologous variants.

This clonotype was recorded a few times. What it binds is not known. CDR1 SGHRS and CDR2 YFSETQ come from the germline V gene. Between the trimmed V and J ends, which lost 0 bases and 6 bases, there was a span of 13 bases. The CDR3 is made up of 15 amino acids. Making the TCR beta libraries involved quantitative 5'-RACE with molecular barcodes. TCRdb reprocessed the 5' RACE reads via MiXCR and lists one record per CDR3 protein. The sample lists some 700,000 distinct CDR3 sequences; 15% to 20% were seen once. V is TRBV5-1 and J is TRBJ2-1, with D possibly TRBD1 on 5 matching bases. The source of this sequence is a male donor with ankylosing spondylitis. Sequencing was performed on blood, either unsorted or a sorted T cell fraction (not recorded which). The CDR3 region is CASSLDVTDFNEQFF. CDR3 DNA: TGCGCCAGCAGCTTGGATGTGACAGATTTCAATGAGCAGTTCTTC.